Below are 28 T cell receptor beta chains sequenced from a single sample in a study of T-cell memory formation after mild COVID-19. MiXCR, run by TCRdb on the 5' RACE reads, gives a single entry per CDR3 protein. The sample has about 470,000 distinct CDR3 sequences; around 25% are singletons. The specimen was PBMCs or a T cell subset sorted from them (not recorded which). These TCRs come from an adult woman who had mild COVID-19 (a few samples of this study predate the infection). Cell type and time point are not known.

This clonotype was recorded a few times. The chain combines TRBV12-3 or TRBV12-4 with TRBJ2-7; 11 bases agree with TRBD2. The CDR3 covers 16 residues. The ends lost 3 bases at V and 3 bases at J; junction bases unmatched: 7. CDR3 protein: CASSFPRLAGIYEQYF. The CDR3 DNA is TGTGCCAGCAGTTTTCCCCGACTAGCGGGGATCTACGAGCAGTACTTC.

This clonotype was seen a handful of times. This CDR3 reads CASSYNRDSYNEQFF. The CDR3 coding sequence is TGTGCCAGCAGTTACAATAGGGACAGCTACAATGAGCAGTTCTTC. The chain links TRBV6-5 to TRBJ2-1; 7 positions agree with TRBD1. The CDR3 has 15 amino acids. Germline V gives CDR1 MNHEY, CDR2 SVGAGI. V was pared by 2 bases and J by 3 bases, with 4 bases of the junction left unmatched.

This clonotype turned up a few times. The V and J genes are TRBV20-1 and TRBJ1-1, with D possibly being TRBD1 (5 bases). This CDR3 comprises 13 residues. V dropped 0 bases and J dropped 6 bases, with 11 bases sitting between them. Per the germline V gene, CDR1 is DFQATT and CDR2 is SNEGSKA (reference sequence). CDR3 in amino acids: CSAREGVGAEAFF. CDR3 nucleotides: TGCAGTGCTAGAGAGGGGGTAGGGGCTGAAGCTTTCTTT.

The V gene is TRBV15, the J gene TRBJ2-5; D possibly corresponds to TRBD1 (6 bases). V gave up 4 bases and J gave up 4 bases, with 13 bases separating them. Per the germline V gene, CDR1 is LNHNV and CDR2 is YYDKDF (reference sequence). The CDR3 totals 14 residues. CDR3 coding DNA: TGTGCCACCAGCACCTACAGGGACGCAGAGACCCAGTACTTC. Translating gives CATSTYRDAETQYF.

The rearrangement uses TRBV12-3 or TRBV12-4 and TRBJ2-3; unclear D gene. CDR3 length: 15 residues. Deletions cut 6 bases from V and 0 bases from J, with 13 bases between. CDR3 coding DNA: TGTGCCAGCAGCTCACGGGTCTCAAGCACAGATACGCAGTATTTT. It specifies CASSSRVSSTDTQYF.

This clonotype was counted between two and nine times. J is TRBJ2-7 and V is TRBV19, with 9 positions matching TRBD2. Germline CDR1 LNHDA, CDR2 SQIVND (reference sequence). CDR3 size: 14 residues. The trim removed 4 bases at V and 2 bases at J, leaving 3 bases unmatched. The CDR3 region has the DNA TGTGCCAGTAGTAGACTAGCGGCCACCTACGAGCAGTACTTC. Its translation: CASSRLAATYEQYF.

This clonotype occurred many times. This chain joins TRBV20-1 and TRBJ2-5; D is uncertain. The CDR3 covers 12 residues. The ends were cut back, 5 bases at V and 5 bases at J, with 12 bases in the middle. The V gene's germline CDR1 is DFQATT and CDR2 SNEGSKA (reference sequence). The CDR3 spells CSAFRLAETQYF. CDR3 coding DNA: TGCAGTGCTTTCCGATTGGCGGAGACCCAGTACTTC.

This rearrangement joins TRBV4-3 to TRBJ2-2, with TRBD1 as a possible D gene (6 bases). Germline V gene sequence: CDR1 LGHNA, CDR2 YSLEER. V was clipped by 0 bases and J by 0 bases, with 8 bases between them. This CDR3 spans 16 amino acids. The CDR3 protein is CASSQDDRPNTGELFF. The CDR3 DNA reads as TGCGCCAGCAGCCAAGACGACAGGCCGAACACCGGGGAGCTGTTTTTT.

This clonotype has a handful of counts. The chain recombines TRBV7-9 with TRBJ2-7; 10 bases align to TRBD2. Trimming at V came to 1 base and at J to 4 bases, leaving 4 bases not matched to a gene. Germline-derived CDR1 and CDR2 are SEHNR and FQNEAQ (reference sequence). The CDR3 totals 15 residues. CDR3 bases: TGTGCCAGCAGCTTAGTGGTAGCGGGAGGATACGAGCAGTACTTC. Its translation: CASSLVVAGGYEQYF.

The V call is TRBV4-2, the J call TRBJ2-1, with 7 bases aligning to TRBD1. The CDR3 consists of 16 residues. V trimming: 1 base; J trimming: 4 bases; junction bases outside the gene matches: 7. Germline CDR1 reads LGHNA; CDR2 reads YNFKEQ. CDR3 nucleotides: TGTGCCAGCAGCCAAGTCGTCGGGACAGCATACAATGAGCAGTTCTTC. It specifies CASSQVVGTAYNEQFF.

This clonotype has more than one count but fewer than ten. The V call is TRBV7-9, the J call TRBJ1-2; no clear D gene. Germline V gives CDR1 SEHNR, CDR2 FQNEAQ (reference sequence). The CDR3 length is 14 residues. V was trimmed by 2 bases and J by 2 bases, leaving 9 bases between them. For the CDR3, the DNA is TGTGCCAGCAGCTTATCGGGTTCCAACTATGGCTACACCTTC. Protein sequence: CASSLSGSNYGYTF.

This clonotype was detected a few times. The chain combines TRBV5-1 with TRBJ1-1; no clear D gene. CDR3 length: 15 residues. The germline gives CDR1 SGHRS, CDR2 YFSETQ. Trimming took 0 bases from V and 1 from J, leaving 10 bases between them. The chain's CDR3 is CASSLEGSTNTEAFF. The CDR3 DNA is TGCGCCAGCAGCTTGGAGGGCAGCACGAACACTGAAGCTTTCTTT.

This rearrangement joins TRBV7-8 to TRBJ2-3; no clear D gene. From germline, CDR1 is SGHVS and CDR2 FQNEAQ. There are 17 residues in the CDR3. The germline V and J ends were trimmed by 1 base and 2 bases, with 16 bases remaining between them. The CDR3 DNA reads TGTGCCAGCAGCTTAGGAAGGGTGGCTTTGGTCACAGATACGCAGTATTTT. Translating gives CASSLGRVALVTDTQYF.

This clonotype was recorded a few times. V usage is TRBV6-2 or TRBV6-3 and J usage is TRBJ1-2; no definite D call. The CDR3 has 15 residues. V dropped 4 bases and J dropped 0 bases, with 12 bases sitting between them. CDR1 and CDR2 from the germline V gene are MNHEY and SVGEGT. The CDR3 loop is CASSSSVWANYGYTF. CDR3 DNA sequence: TGTGCCAGCAGTTCCTCCGTCTGGGCTAACTATGGCTACACCTTC.

The CDR3 DNA reads as TGTGCCAGCAGCGCAGGGGGGGTGGCCGCTTTCTTT. It is translated as CASSAGGVAAFF. J is TRBJ1-1 and V is TRBV12-3 or TRBV12-4, with 7 bases that match TRBD1. Unmatched junction bases numbered 9, after V lost 6 bases and J lost 11 bases. The CDR3 sequence is 12 residues long.

A few counts support this clonotype. The rearrangement joins TRBV20-1 to TRBJ1-6; TRBD1 matches at 8 bases. This CDR3 contains 18 residues. CDR1 and CDR2 (germline): DFQATT, SNEGSKA (reference sequence). Losses at the gene ends were 3 bases for V and 10 bases for J; bases not matched to a gene: 20. The CDR3 DNA reads as TGCAGTGCTAGTTACCATACGCTCTCAGGGACAGGACAATCACCCCTCCACTTT. Its translation is CSASYHTLSGTGQSPLHF.

This clonotype was picked up a small number of times. The chain has TRBV4-3 and TRBJ2-6; a possible D gene is TRBD2 (5 bases). V lost 4 bases to trimming and J lost 4 bases, with 23 bases between them. The CDR3 has 19 residues. From germline, CDR1 is LGHNA and CDR2 YSLEER. The CDR3 region is CASSPRDYLRSAGANVLTF. The CDR3 DNA reads as TGCGCCAGCAGCCCAAGAGACTACCTTCGTTCGGCCGGGGCCAACGTCCTGACTTTC.

This clonotype was detected a few times. The J gene is TRBJ2-1, the V gene TRBV6-5; D remains unclear. This CDR3 comprises 14 residues. Germline CDR1 and CDR2: MNHEY and SVGAGI. The V and J ends lost 4 bases and 4 bases respectively, with 11 bases between them. The CDR3 region is CASSSNARYNEQFF. The CDR3 DNA is TGTGCCAGCAGTTCCAATGCCAGGTACAATGAGCAGTTCTTC.

The chain is built from TRBV30 and TRBJ2-5, with 8 bases lining up with TRBD2. The CDR3 is 14 residues long. V was pared by 2 bases and J by 6 bases, with 8 bases of the junction left unmatched. Looked up from germline, CDR1 is GTSNPN and CDR2 is SVGIG (reference sequence). CDR3 amino acids: CAWSTGLAGQTQYF. The CDR3 nucleotides are TGTGCCTGGAGTACCGGACTAGCTGGGCAGACCCAGTACTTC.

This rearrangement joins TRBV24-1 to TRBJ1-1; D is unclear. The germline V gene encodes CDR1 KGHDR and CDR2 SFDVKD. The CDR3 runs 14 residues. Deletions cut 7 bases from V and 1 base from J, with 12 bases between. This CDR3 reads CATSPSYTNTEAFF. In DNA, the CDR3 is TGTGCCACCAGCCCCTCGTACACGAACACTGAAGCTTTCTTT.

This clonotype was seen a handful of times. The CDR3 reads CASSLDQDQETQYF. The CDR3, as DNA: TGTGCCAGCAGCTTGGACCAAGATCAAGAGACCCAGTACTTC. The chain has TRBV7-9 and TRBJ2-5; D uncertain. Germline CDR1 and CDR2: SEHNR and FQNEAQ (reference sequence). Trimming shortened V by 3 bases and J by 2 bases, and 10 bases separated the two germline ends. This CDR3 spans 14 amino acids.

This clonotype was counted between two and nine times. The chain combines TRBV6-6 with TRBJ2-1; D unclear. Trimming took off 1 base at V and 9 bases at J, with 13 bases between the two ends. Germline V gene data show CDR1 as MNHNY and CDR2 as SVGAGI (reference sequence). CDR3 length: 14 residues. The CDR3 DNA follows: TGTGCCAGCAGTTACTGGGCCCTGGGCAGTGAGCAGTTCTTC. Residues: CASSYWALGSEQFF.

This clonotype turned up a few times. The V call is TRBV19, the J call TRBJ1-1; 10 bases are shared with TRBD1. This CDR3 comprises 16 residues. The trim removed 4 bases at V and 4 bases at J, leaving 9 bases unmatched. Germline V lookup: CDR1 LNHDA, CDR2 SQIVND (reference sequence). The CDR3: CASSTRPGQGSTEAFF. The DNA for the CDR3 is TGTGCCAGTAGTACCCGCCCGGGACAGGGGAGCACTGAAGCTTTCTTT.

The rearrangement joins TRBV20-1 to TRBJ2-7, with 9 positions matching TRBD1. This CDR3 contains 14 residues. V lost 2 bases to trimming and J lost 3 bases; unmatched junction nucleotides: 5. Germline V gene sequence: CDR1 DFQATT, CDR2 SNEGSKA (reference sequence). Written as DNA, the CDR3 is TGCAGTGCTAGATCGGGACAGGGAGGCTACGAGCAGTACTTC. As protein: CSARSGQGGYEQYF.

This clonotype has only a few counts. This chain uses TRBV12-3 or TRBV12-4 with TRBJ2-1; D unresolved. The V end lost 7 bases, the J end lost 0 bases, and 13 bases lay between the germline ends. The CDR3 is made up of 15 amino acids. CDR3 sequence: CASTLDGSSYNEQFF. The CDR3 DNA reads as TGTGCCAGCACCCTCGACGGAAGCTCCTACAATGAGCAGTTCTTC.

V and J are TRBV2 and TRBJ2-2; D is undetermined. Germline assignment: CDR1 SNHLY and CDR2 FYNNEI. The V end lost 3 bases, the J end lost 2 bases, and 10 bases lay between the germline ends. This CDR3 is built from 15 residues. This CDR3 is CASSDRSLNTGELFF. Here the CDR3 DNA reads TGTGCCAGCAGTGACAGATCCCTAAACACCGGGGAGCTGTTTTTT. Based on the CDR3 plus reference TRBV2 and TRBJ2-2, the full variable domain is EPEVTQTPSHQVTQMGQEVILRCVPISNHLYFYWYRQILGQKVEFLVSFYNNEISEKSEIFDDQFSVERPDGSNFTLKIRSTKLEDSAMYFCASSDRSLNTGELFFGEGSRLTVL.

A few counts support this clonotype. This rearrangement joins TRBV10-3 to TRBJ2-1, with 10 positions matching TRBD1. The CDR3 has 15 amino acids. V was clipped by 0 bases and J by 6 bases; unmatched bases: 2. From germline, CDR1 is ENHRY and CDR2 SYGVKD. CDR3 nucleotides: TGTGCCATCAGTGAGTCGTGGGACAGGGGCAATGAGCAGTTCTTC. Translation gives CAISESWDRGNEQFF.

This clonotype was detected only a few times. V and J are TRBV20-1 and TRBJ2-7; either TRBD1 or TRBD2 may supply D (5 bases each). Trimming shortened V by 5 bases and J by 2 bases, and 19 bases separated the two germline ends. Germline values: CDR1 DFQATT, CDR2 SNEGSKA (reference sequence). The CDR3 covers 15 residues. The CDR3 DNA is TGCAGTGCTTATCCCCGGGACGGAGGAACCTACGAGCAGTACTTC. Protein product: CSAYPRDGGTYEQYF.